This TCR beta chain was observed in a study of blood T cell repertoires in COVID-19. At the level of the study: Whether acute or convalescent, the COVID-19 samples came from the United States, Italy and Spain.

CDR1 and CDR2 (germline): MDHEN, SYDVKM. Trimming cost V 6 bases and J 10 bases, with 18 bases left between them. The CDR3 is made up of 14 amino acids. This clone was recorded a few times. Data came from immunoSEQ multiplex PCR; TCRdb stores just in-frame clones and leaves some out. The table has about 120,000 clones, about 88% seen once; the top ten hold approximately 1.1%. This sequence was found in a woman aged 80 or older with acute or convalescent COVID-19. Sample: peripheral blood. This sequence joins TRBV28 and TRBJ1-4; unclear D gene. CDR3 sequence: CASSPGDSRGKLFF. Here the CDR3 DNA reads TGTGCCAGCAGCCCGGGCGACTCACGGGGAAAACTGTTTTTT.